The 24 T cell receptor beta chains reported below all come from one sample, sequenced in a study of T cell changes during pregnancy in multiple sclerosis. Sequencing used immunoSEQ multiplex PCR; TCRdb keeps in-frame clones, though not all of them. The sample holds 91,000 or so clones, 80% to 95% seen once. The sequencing here drew on peripheral blood, taken after pregnancy. These receptors all come from a female donor with multiple sclerosis, enrolled in a pregnancy study.

V gene TRBV19 combines with J gene TRBJ1-2; TRBD1 agrees at 8 bases. CDR1 and CDR2 (germline): LNHDA, SQIVND (reference sequence). The CDR3 contains 13 residues. After removal of 4 bases from V and 7 bases from J, the junction contained 5 bases not matched to a gene. CDR3 protein: CASSTQDRAGYTF. The CDR3 DNA follows: TGTGCCAGTAGTACTCAGGACAGGGCTGGCTACACCTTC.

The chain carries TRBV5-1 and TRBJ2-2; 10 nucleotides align to TRBD2. The J segment lost 6 bases and the V segment lost 5 bases, leaving 4 bases of the junction unmatched. The CDR3 has 14 residues. The germline gives CDR1 SGHRS, CDR2 YFSETQ. CDR3 coding DNA: TGCGCCAGCAGAGCTAGCGGGAGCCCCGGGGAGCTGTTTTTT. Its protein is CASRASGSPGELFF. The whole variable domain, remainder taken from reference TRBV5-1 and TRBJ2-2, is KAGVTQTPRYLIKTRGQQVTLSCSPISGHRSVSWYQQTPGQGLQFLFEYFSETQRNKGNFPGRFSGRQFSNSRSEMNVSTLELGDSALYLCASRASGSPGELFFGEGSRLTVL.

This sequence joins TRBV2 and TRBJ2-5, with D hard to call. The germline V and J ends were trimmed by 6 bases and 4 bases, with 15 bases remaining between them. The germline CDR1 and CDR2 sequences are SNHLY and FYNNEI. The CDR3 loop spans 14 amino acids. For the CDR3, the DNA is TGTGCCAGCAGCCCGAGTCTCCGAGGAGAGACCCAGTACTTC. Its translation is CASSPSLRGETQYF.

The J gene is TRBJ2-4, the V gene TRBV28; 7 bases align to TRBD2. V lost 7 bases, J lost 5 bases, and 11 bases stayed unmatched. This CDR3 has 15 residues. Per the germline V gene, CDR1 is MDHEN and CDR2 is SYDVKM. The CDR3, as DNA: TGTGCCAGCACCGGGGGTGGGGGAGGGGAAAACATTCAGTACTTC. Protein product: CASTGGGGGENIQYF.

V is TRBV4-1 and J is TRBJ2-7; D ambiguous. V was cut by 0 bases and J by 4 bases, with 7 bases left in between. There are 13 residues in the CDR3. Per the germline V gene, CDR1 is MGHRA and CDR2 is YSYEKL. CDR3 in amino acids: CASSQERAYEQYF. In DNA, the CDR3 is TGCGCCAGCAGCCAAGAGCGAGCTTACGAGCAGTACTTC.

This chain connects TRBV9 to TRBJ2-2, with D possibly being TRBD2 (6 bases). Between the trimmed V and J ends, which lost 2 bases and 0 bases, there was a span of 8 bases. CDR3 length: 15 residues. Germline V CDR1 and CDR2: SGDLS, YYNGEE. CDR3 DNA: TGTGCCAGCAGCGTCGCGGGAACGAACACCGGGGAGCTGTTTTTT. It translates to CASSVAGTNTGELFF.

The gene calls are TRBV30 and TRBJ2-1; 10 bases align to TRBD2. Losses at the gene ends were 0 bases for V and 2 bases for J; bases not matched to a gene: 4. The V gene's germline CDR1 is GTSNPN and CDR2 SVGIG (reference sequence). CDR3 length equals 16 residues. The chain's CDR3 is CAWSVRTSGTYNEQFF. DNA of the CDR3: TGTGCCTGGAGTGTAAGAACTAGCGGGACCTACAATGAGCAGTTCTTC.

The V call is TRBV30, the J call TRBJ2-3, with 7 nucleotides matching TRBD1. Germline trimming cut 4 bases from V and 4 bases from J; bases unmatched to any gene: 11. CDR1 and CDR2 (germline): GTSNPN, SVGIG (reference sequence). CDR3 length: 15 residues. In nucleotides, the CDR3 is TGTGCCTGGACCGCACAGGGGTTTGGGGCAGATACGCAGTATTTT. This codes for CAWTAQGFGADTQYF.

This clone was counted a few times. The chain has TRBV4-1 and TRBJ1-5; D is uncertain. The CDR3 is 14 amino acids. Germline CDR1 and CDR2: MGHRA and YSYEKL. Trimming left V 0 bases short and J 2 bases short, with 5 bases between. CDR3 residues: CASSQEAGNQPQHF. DNA for the CDR3: TGCGCCAGCAGCCAAGAGGCGGGCAATCAGCCCCAGCATTTT.

The V gene is TRBV19, the J gene TRBJ2-6; TRBD1 matches 9 bases. The V segment lost 9 bases and the J segment 2 bases; nucleotides outside the gene matches: 14. CDR3 length: 18 residues. CDR1 and CDR2 from the germline V gene are LNHDA and SQIVND (reference sequence). The CDR3 nucleotides are TGTGCCAGCCAAAGACAGGACAGGGGAAGGCCTGGGGCCAACGTCCTGACTTTC. Protein sequence: CASQRQDRGRPGANVLTF. Together with reference TRBV19 and TRBJ2-6, the CDR3 gives the full variable domain: DGGITQSPKYLFRKEGQNVTLSCEQNLNHDAMYWYRQDPGQGLRLIYYSQIVNDFQKGDIAEGYSVSREKKESFPLTVTSAQKNPTAFYLCASQRQDRGRPGANVLTFGAGSRLTVL.

The rearrangement joins TRBV30 to TRBJ2-7, with unresolved D. This CDR3 spans 16 amino acids. Germline V gene data show CDR1 as GTSNPN and CDR2 as SVGIG (reference sequence). With 0 bases removed from V and 1 base from J, the gap between germline ends came to 16 bases. CDR3 protein: CAWSVPGLTPSYEQYF. CDR3 DNA sequence: TGTGCCTGGAGTGTACCTGGCCTCACCCCTTCCTACGAGCAGTACTTC. The full variable domain, rest sourced from reference TRBV30 and TRBJ2-7, is SQTIHQWPATLVQPVGSPLSLECTVEGTSNPNLYWYRQAAGRGLQLLFYSVGIGQISSEVPQNLSASRPQDRQFILSSKKLLLSDSGFYLCAWSVPGLTPSYEQYFGPGTRLTVT.

CDR3 in amino acids: CATRRTSGVRVSYNEQFF. CDR3 DNA: TGTGCCACCAGACGGACTAGCGGGGTTAGGGTCTCCTACAATGAGCAGTTCTTC. The chain is built from TRBV15 and TRBJ2-1; 12 bases line up with TRBD2. This CDR3 contains 18 residues. Germline loops: CDR1 LNHNV, CDR2 YYDKDF (reference sequence). V lost 6 bases and J lost 0; bases outside the gene matches: 9.

This clone was detected only a few times. The chain combines TRBV7-9 with TRBJ2-1; 15 positions match TRBD2. V was pared by 3 bases and J by 10 bases, with 10 bases of the junction left unmatched. The CDR3 covers 17 residues. Looked up from germline, CDR1 is SEHNR and CDR2 is FQNEAQ (reference sequence). This CDR3 is CASSLGTSGRLHLEQFF. The CDR3 DNA is TGTGCCAGCAGCTTGGGGACTAGCGGGAGGTTACATCTCGAGCAGTTCTTC. The full variable domain, rest sourced from reference TRBV7-9 and TRBJ2-1, is DTGVSQNPRHKITKRGQNVTFRCDPISEHNRLYWYRQTLGQGPEFLTYFQNEAQLEKSRLLSDRFSAERPKGSFSTLEIQRTEQGDSAMYLCASSLGTSGRLHLEQFFGPGTRLTVL.

CDR3 nucleotide sequence: TGTGCCAGCAGGGGGGACAGGGGGGGCCAGTATGGCTACACCTTC. Its translation is CASRGDRGGQYGYTF. The rearrangement links TRBV6-1 to TRBJ1-2, with 11 bases aligning to TRBD1. The germline V gene has CDR1 MNHNS and CDR2 SASEGT. The CDR3 has 15 amino acids. The trim removed 6 bases at V and 5 bases at J, leaving 8 bases unmatched.

The chain links TRBV2 to TRBJ1-1; D gene uncertain. Germline loops: CDR1 SNHLY, CDR2 FYNNEI. This CDR3 region has 11 residues. V was trimmed by 7 bases and J by 1 base, leaving 4 bases between them. In DNA form, the CDR3 reads TGTGCCAGCATCAGGAACACTGAAGCTTTCTTT. Its protein product is CASIRNTEAFF.

The chain uses TRBV30 and TRBJ2-1, with TRBD1 identical over 10 bases. From germline, CDR1 is GTSNPN and CDR2 SVGIG (reference sequence). V shed 3 bases, J shed 6 bases, and the junction held 5 bases outside the gene matches. This CDR3 has 14 amino acids. The CDR3 spells CAWRDRGQVNEQFF. The CDR3 bases are TGTGCCTGGAGAGACAGGGGGCAGGTCAATGAGCAGTTCTTC.

The V and J genes are TRBV30 and TRBJ2-2; 15 positions match TRBD2. The CDR3 contains 13 residues. With V trimmed by 8 bases and J by 8 bases, 3 bases remained unmatched. CDR1 is GTSNPN and CDR2 is SVGIG in the germline V gene (reference sequence). The CDR3 here is CARGTSGRGELFF. The CDR3 region has the DNA TGTGCCCGGGGGACTAGCGGGAGGGGGGAGCTGTTTTTT. The variable domain in full, with the rest retrieved from reference TRBV30 and TRBJ2-2, is SQTIHQWPATLVQPVGSPLSLECTVEGTSNPNLYWYRQAAGRGLQLLFYSVGIGQISSEVPQNLSASRPQDRQFILSSKKLLLSDSGFYLCARGTSGRGELFFGEGSRLTVL.

V and J are TRBV6-4 and TRBJ2-5, with a tentative D call TRBD1 (6 bases). Per the germline V gene, CDR1 is MRHNA and CDR2 is SNTAGT. V lost 6 bases to trimming and J lost 7 bases, with 12 bases between them. The CDR3 totals 12 residues. This CDR3 is CASSSQGSTQYF. The CDR3 DNA reads as TGTGCCAGCAGCTCACAGGGTTCGACCCAGTACTTC.

This chain uses TRBV2 with TRBJ1-3; TRBD1 matches at 11 bases. V lost 5 bases to trimming and J lost 6 bases; unmatched junction nucleotides: 6. There are 15 residues in the CDR3. From germline, CDR1 is SNHLY and CDR2 FYNNEI. This chain's CDR3 is CASSKRTGGENTIYF. The DNA of the CDR3 is TGTGCCAGCAGTAAGCGGACAGGGGGCGAAAACACCATATATTTT.

The chain combines TRBV27 with TRBJ2-1; D possibly corresponds to TRBD1 (6 bases). The CDR3 is 16 amino acids. Germline V gene lookup returns CDR1 MNHEY and CDR2 SMNVEV (reference sequence). The ends were cut back, 6 bases at V and 4 bases at J, with 19 bases in the middle. The CDR3 DNA follows: TGTGCCAGCAGCCCCCGATCGACAGGCTCTTACAATGAGCAGTTCTTC. It codes for CASSPRSTGSYNEQFF.

The rearrangement links TRBV5-8 to TRBJ1-5; TRBD1 agrees at 8 bases. From germline, CDR1 is SGHTS and CDR2 YDEGEE. J lost 0 bases, V lost 4 bases, and 12 bases had no gene match. This CDR3 is built from 18 residues. CDR3 in amino acids: CASSGQGLSRFSNQPQHF. CDR3 bases: TGTGCCAGCAGCGGACAGGGCTTAAGTCGGTTTAGCAATCAGCCCCAGCATTTT.

This chain connects TRBV7-2 to TRBJ1-2; 12 nucleotides align to TRBD1. The V segment lost 1 base and the J segment 7 bases; nucleotides outside the gene matches: 10. The CDR3 sequence is 17 residues long. Germline values: CDR1 SGHTA, CDR2 FQGNSA. In DNA, the CDR3 is TGTGCCAGCAGCTTAGGCCCTGGGGACAGGGGGCATGGTGGCTACACCTTC. This translates into CASSLGPGDRGHGGYTF.

V gene TRBV29-1 combines with J gene TRBJ1-1; D is ambiguous. The germline gives CDR1 SQVTM, CDR2 ANQGSEA. V dropped 7 bases and J dropped 4 bases, with 19 bases sitting between them. CDR3 length: 14 amino acids. CDR3 protein: CSAKSGPAGTEAFF. CDR3 nucleotides: TGCAGCGCGAAGAGTGGACCGGCGGGCACTGAAGCTTTCTTT.

The V call is TRBV6-6, the J call TRBJ2-3; possible D gene TRBD1, 6 bases. CDR1 and CDR2 from the germline V gene are MNHNY and SVGAGI (reference sequence). The CDR3 loop spans 14 amino acids. V shed 5 bases and J shed 6 bases, with 15 bases lying between them. The CDR3 DNA sequence: TGTGCCAGCAGTACTGGACAGCAGGGCGATACGCAGTATTTT. It codes for CASSTGQQGDTQYF.